This T cell receptor (beta chain) appears in the sequencing data of a study of shared clonotypes between healthy human individuals (dated by TCRdb to the early 2020s). Some background on the complete study: Three men and two women, aged 18 to 49 years, made up the cohort. For each donor, three plates each were used for CD4 naive and CD4 memory, two plates were used for CD8 naive, and one plate was used for CD8 memory. To estimate repertoire size and how much clonotype sharing occurs between individuals, the study deeply sequenced the blood TCR repertoires of roughly 5 healthy adults. Different laboratories and diverse techniques were used to prepare libraries and sequence TCR repertoires, to increase sequencing depth and limit assay-specific biases. Between about 0.8 and 8.9 billion PBMCs per donor were obtained by leukapheresis. Findings and caveats that apply to the study as a whole: Estimated clonotype richness was generally larger for naive than for memory subsets. Compared with non-shared clonotypes, clonotypes shared by all four sorted-subset donors had higher generation probabilities. Sampling was limited to blood, and TCR repertoires in tissue likely differ from TCR repertoires in blood. Sharing across a few donors was observed for 5% to 6.5% of naive CD4, 3.5% of naive CD8, 2% to 2.5% of memory CD4, and around 0.4% of memory CD8 clonotypes. Pairwise subsampling led to the expectation that sequencing depth would affect the degree of clonotype sharing among donors. Because the study included a small number of donors, the genetic and exposure-history diversity represented was limited. Rarefaction of sorted-subset datasets indicated incomplete sequencing despite the large sequencing depth.

TCR CDR3 regions were amplified from genomic DNA by multiplex PCR using the deep immunoSEQ assay. For each cell subset, the extracted genomic DNA was distributed evenly across all wells of several immunoSEQ 96-well plates, and each plate served as one replicate. Each replicate PCR for sorted subsets received about 0.2 ug genomic DNA, equal to 30,000 or so T cell genomes. Purified libraries were quantified with a Qubit 3.0 fluorometer, sized on a Bioanalyzer 2100, and re-quantified with the KAPA Library Quantification kit. A separate single-read 150-cycle Illumina NextSeq 550 flow cell was used to sequence each immunoSEQ 96-well plate. In the original analysis: Because only junctional sequences without quality scores were contained in the immunoSEQ output, filtering matching that applied to full-length reads could not be performed. To assign V/J genes and CDR3, sequences were annotated against IMGT germline references using PyIR, a Python wrapper for IgBLAST v1.9. Reads were filtered out if the reads had weak V/J assignments (E-value above 1e-6), no CDR3, stop codons, out-of-frame junctions, or ambiguous translated residues. A V3J clonotype was defined by an identical inferred V gene, J gene, and CDR3 amino acid sequence. The percentage overlap between two repertoires was calculated by dividing the number of shared unique clonotypes by the size of the smaller repertoire. Repertoire richness was assessed with RTK rarefaction, the Chao1 estimator, and Recon v2.1 estimates of unobserved clonotypes. Generation probabilities were computed with OLGA for all TCRbeta clonotypes obtained by the gDNA method from several donors. Not all clones reach the TCRdb copy of this immuneACCESS table, which keeps in-frame sequences only. Checked studies attribute under half of the gap to unresolved V genes and leave the rest unexplained. The V and J calls and clone size come from that table; D and trimming were worked out from the DNA. The sample contains 2 million to 3 million clones, roughly 93% of them found a single time. Approximately 0.37% of the sample is held by the ten biggest clonotypes.

The donors were healthy, HIV-negative adults with no recently reported acute infections or vaccinations. Every donor was a Caucasian adult living in Nashville, Tennessee, USA. CD4+ T cells were enriched by magnetic negative selection; naive cells were then positively selected on CD45RA, and the negative fraction formed the memory subset. Blood was obtained by leukapheresis, after which PBMCs were separated by Ficoll-Histopaque density gradient centrifugation and cryopreserved in liquid nitrogen vapor phase. Analytical flow cytometry was used to check the purity and quantity of every magnetically sorted T cell population. From each sorted fraction, genomic DNA was isolated and quantified by UV absorbance on a Nanodrop 2000c. As concerns this clone: Its recognized antigen is unknown. Per-base quality was not reported, and no clone a single base away is much larger than it.

CDR1 and CDR2 are read off the germline V gene as SGHTA and FQGTGA. V is cut back by 4 bases and J by 8 bases, with 2 bases in the junction unmatched. CDR3 length: 11 amino acids, cysteine to phenylalanine. Only the CDR3 DNA is retained, 33 bases long and in frame from the first base. The clonotype was recovered from a man aged 18 to 30 in good health. Some clones in this sample may be carry-over from other donors' samples. The chain is assembled from TRBV7-3 and TRBJ2-7; the central 7 bases match TRBD1. Sequencing was performed on naive CD4+ T cells from PBMCs. The sample's cell subset or site label is to be understood as: CD45RA+ positively selected. In nucleotides, the sequence is TGTGCCAGCAGCTCGACAGGGAAGCAGTACTTC. It encodes CASSSTGKQYF.